This T cell receptor (beta chain) comes out of a study of blood T cell repertoires in COVID-19. Background on the study: Whether acute or convalescent, the COVID-19 samples came from the United States, Italy and Spain. The cDNA or gDNA used as material had been derived from T cells, B-cell-depleted T cells, or PBMCs.

Trimming at V came to 6 bases and at J to 3 bases, leaving 10 bases not matched to a gene. The V gene's germline CDR1 is MGHDK and CDR2 SYGVNS. The CDR3 is made up of 16 amino acids. Per the authors' pipeline: Amplification of reference gene primers was used by the study to estimate nucleated cell counts. The repertoire was sequenced with immunoSEQ multiplex PCR; TCRdb's copy has only in-frame clones and lacks some. D and trimming were read from the DNA, whereas the V and J calls and clone size are those reported in that table. This sample has nearly 50,000 clones; around 85% occur once, and the top ten carry approximately 15%.

Sequenced: peripheral blood. The chain employs TRBV25-1 and TRBJ2-1, with 8 bases aligning to TRBD2. This receptor was taken from a human donor in a cohort sampled during active COVID-19. This CDR3 reads CASSILGLAGYNEQFF. CDR3 sequence (DNA): TGTGCCAGCAGCATCCTCGGGCTAGCGGGCTACAATGAGCAGTTCTTC.